This T cell receptor beta chain was identified in a study of blood T cells in healthy people across ages. CDR3 length: 14 residues. Trimming pared 1 base from V and 4 bases from J, leaving 11 bases between. The germline V gene encodes CDR1 DFQATT and CDR2 SNEGSKA (reference sequence). Donation came from healthy Caucasian individuals in Russia who were aged about 6 to 100. A second about 7 to 12 cycle PCR used barcoded and J-beta primers. Each CDR3 protein gets one entry after TCRdb re-called the 5' RACE reads with MiXCR. The top ten hold 10% to 15% of the sample, which has about 1.1 million distinct CDR3 sequences, roughly two fifths seen once.

The sequence derives from a man younger than 30 in good health. The chain joins TRBV20-1 to TRBJ2-1; D remains unclear. Sequenced: blood. CDR3 DNA: TGCAGTGCTAGAGGGAAGACGGCATACAATGAGCAGTTCTTC. Translated, it gives CSARGKTAYNEQFF.